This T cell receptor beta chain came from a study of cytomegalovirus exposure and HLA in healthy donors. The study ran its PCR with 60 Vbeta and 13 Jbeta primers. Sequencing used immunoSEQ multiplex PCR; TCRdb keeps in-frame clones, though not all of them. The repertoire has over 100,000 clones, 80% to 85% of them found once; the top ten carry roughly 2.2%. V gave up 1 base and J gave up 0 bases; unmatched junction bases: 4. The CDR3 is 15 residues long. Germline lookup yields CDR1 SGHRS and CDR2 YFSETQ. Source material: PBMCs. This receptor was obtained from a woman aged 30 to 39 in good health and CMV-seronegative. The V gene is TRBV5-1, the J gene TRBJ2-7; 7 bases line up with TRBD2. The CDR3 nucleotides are TGCGCCAGCAGCTTGTCAGCGGGGAGCTCCTACGAGCAGTACTTC. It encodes CASSLSAGSSYEQYF.